This T cell receptor beta chain was recorded in a study of early T cells in non-severe SARS-CoV-2 infection. Study-wide context: The chains were unpaired, and the sequenced material was bulk RNA from unsorted whole blood.

Study findings and constraints: VDJdb matches were skewed toward anti-spike CD8 T cell responses.

Tagging with unique molecular identifiers was applied to individual cDNA molecules. TCRdb reprocessed the 5' RACE reads via MiXCR and lists one record per CDR3 protein. Of about 48,000 distinct CDR3 sequences listed, around 6.4% were seen once; the top ten hold under 8%. This clonotype was seen a few times. Its antigen is as yet unknown. V lost 4 bases, J lost 6 bases, and 13 bases stayed unmatched. The germline V gene has CDR1 SGHTA and CDR2 FQGNSA. CDR3 size: 18 residues. The chain couples TRBV7-2 to TRBJ2-3, with 13 bases that match TRBD2. This receptor was identified in an adult who was a healthcare worker with PCR-confirmed SARS-CoV-2 infection or an uninfected control (not recorded which). The sequences come from whole blood, collected at baseline. CDR3 nucleotides: TGTGCCAGCAGCTCTTTCGGGACTAGCGGGGTGTCACCTGATACGCAGTATTTT. This gives the protein CASSSFGTSGVSPDTQYF.